The 12 T cell receptor beta chains listed next were all sequenced from one sample in a study of T cell repertoires in cytomegalovirus infection. One entry per CDR3 protein results from TCRdb running MiXCR on the reads. The sample carries a few hundred thousand distinct CDR3 sequences, 9.5% recorded once. Sequencing was performed on PBMCs. The receptor source for this set is a human donor in good health (CMV status not recorded). Some clones in this sample may be carry-over from other donors' samples.

In nucleotides, the CDR3 is TGTGCCAGCAGTATCGAGATGAGTGGGTCCTACGAGCAGTACTTC. The encoded protein is CASSIEMSGSYEQYF. The chain uses TRBV27 and TRBJ2-7; D not certain. The germline gives CDR1 MNHEY, CDR2 SMNVEV (reference sequence). With 5 bases removed from V and 1 base from J, the gap between germline ends came to 15 bases. This CDR3 comprises 15 residues.

The chain combines TRBV6-5 with TRBJ2-3, with D perhaps matching TRBD1 (5 bases). Germline V gene sequence: CDR1 MNHEY, CDR2 SVGAGI. The CDR3 contains 14 residues. The V end was cut by 5 bases, the J end by 4 bases, with 13 bases between. The CDR3 region is CASSVGHPSDTQYF. The DNA of the CDR3 is TGTGCCAGCAGTGTCGGACACCCCTCAGATACGCAGTATTTT.

This clonotype was seen only a few times. V usage is TRBV7-3 and J usage is TRBJ2-6; no firm D call. CDR3 length equals 13 residues. V shed 4 bases and J shed 4 bases, with 5 bases lying between them. CDR1 is SGHTA, CDR2 FQGTGA, per germline. The CDR3 DNA reads TGTGCCAGCAGCTCAGTCGGGGCCAACGTCCTGACTTTC. Encoded protein: CASSSVGANVLTF.

This clonotype was observed at least ten times. The chain employs TRBV4-3 and TRBJ2-1; 14 bases are shared with TRBD2. This CDR3 spans 16 amino acids. V lost 2 bases to trimming and J lost 4 bases; unmatched junction nucleotides: 1. Looked up from germline, CDR1 is LGHNA and CDR2 is YSLEER. This CDR3 reads CASSQRLAGGYNEQFF. CDR3 coding DNA: TGCGCCAGCAGCCAAAGACTAGCGGGGGGGTACAATGAGCAGTTCTTC.

This clonotype was detected only a few times. This chain connects TRBV19 to TRBJ2-1, with 8 bases fitting TRBD2. CDR1 is LNHDA, CDR2 SQIVND, per germline (reference sequence). The CDR3 runs 16 residues. Trimming took 3 bases from V and 6 from J; bases not matched to a gene: 10. CDR3 nucleotide sequence: TGTGCCAGTAGTATTCAGGAGCGGGAGTGGGGCAATGAGCAGTTCTTC. As protein: CASSIQEREWGNEQFF.

The rearrangement links TRBV12-3 or TRBV12-4 to TRBJ2-7; TRBD2 might be the D (6 bases). V was pared by 6 bases and J by 3 bases, with 15 bases between. CDR3 length equals 14 residues. This chain's CDR3 is CASSRGEIYYEQYF. The CDR3 DNA reads TGTGCCAGCAGCCGCGGGGAAATCTACTACGAGCAGTACTTC.

J is TRBJ2-5 and V is TRBV27; the match to TRBD1 covers 11 bases. J lost 3 bases, V lost 5 bases, and 5 bases had no gene match. CDR3 size: 15 residues. CDR1 MNHEY and CDR2 SMNVEV come from the germline V gene (reference sequence). In DNA form, the CDR3 reads TGTGCCAGCAGTGGGACAGGGGGAGCCGAAGAGACCCAGTACTTC. Residues: CASSGTGGAEETQYF.

This clonotype was observed at least ten times. The V call is TRBV7-6, the J call TRBJ2-1; 8 nucleotides line up with TRBD2. CDR1 and CDR2 (germline): SGHVS, FNYEAQ. Unmatched junction bases numbered 4, after V lost 5 bases and J lost 1 base. This CDR3 region has 15 residues. CDR3 sequence (DNA): TGTGCCAGCAGCGCCTTAGCGGGGTCCTACAATGAGCAGTTCTTC. Encoded protein: CASSALAGSYNEQFF.

Ten or more counts support this clonotype. The V call is TRBV5-1, the J call TRBJ2-7; possibly TRBD1 for D (6 bases). The CDR3 contains 16 residues. CDR1 and CDR2 from the germline V gene are SGHRS and YFSETQ. V was pared by 0 bases and J by 3 bases, with 16 bases between. The CDR3 DNA follows: TGCGCCAGCAGCTTGGCGCTCCCACAGGGCCGCTACGAGCAGTACTTC. Residues: CASSLALPQGRYEQYF.

The chain recombines TRBV7-2 with TRBJ2-5; TRBD2 might be the D (6 bases). Trimming pared 4 bases from V and 5 bases from J, leaving 20 bases between. Germline loops: CDR1 SGHTA, CDR2 FQGNSA. CDR3 size: 16 residues. CDR3: CASSSHSGLSMETQYF. The CDR3 coding sequence is TGTGCCAGCAGCTCACATTCGGGACTGTCAATGGAGACCCAGTACTTC.

Many counts were recorded for this clonotype. The chain employs TRBV6-5 and TRBJ1-5; D unclear. Trimming left V 6 bases short and J 0 bases short, with 9 bases between. Germline V CDR1 and CDR2: MNHEY, SVGAGI. The CDR3 consists of 14 residues. CDR3 sequence: CASRSNPSNQPQHF. CDR3 DNA sequence: TGTGCCAGCAGGTCGAACCCTAGCAATCAGCCCCAGCATTTT.

This clonotype was seen only a few times. The chain combines TRBV7-4 with TRBJ2-3; no clear D. V was pared by 3 bases and J by 4 bases, with 5 bases between. Germline loops: CDR1 SGHVT, CDR2 SQSDAQ. The CDR3 is 12 amino acids. The CDR3 is CASSFAADTQYF. CDR3 nucleotide sequence: TGTGCCAGCAGCTTCGCGGCAGATACGCAGTATTTT.